These T cell receptor beta chains were read from a single sample in a study of cytomegalovirus exposure and HLA in healthy donors. Data came from immunoSEQ multiplex PCR; TCRdb stores just in-frame clones and leaves some out. There are about 200,000 clones in the sample; about 80% occur only once, and under 2% lies in the top ten. The sequenced material came from PBMCs. The receptor source for this set is a man aged 30 to 39 in good health and CMV-seronegative. The CDR3 runs from the conserved cysteine through the conserved F or W. Each record gives: V gene, clone size, J gene, D gene, CDR3 DNA, CDR3 protein. A D gene is named only where the DNA matches it firmly. Rows may omit the clone size; those that give it use once, few, many or a size class.

>TRBV11-2|-|TRBJ2-7|-
TGTGCCAGCAGCCCCCCTTACTCCTACGAGCAGTACTTC
CASSPPYSYEQYF
>TRBV30|-|TRBJ1-3|-
TGTGCCTGGAGCGCGGGGAAGGGGAGGGGAAACACCATATATTTT
CAWSAGKGRGNTIYF
>TRBV29-1|-|TRBJ1-2|TRBD1
TGCAGCGCCGGATACAGGGGTAACTATGGCTACACCTTC
CSAGYRGNYGYTF
>TRBV27|-|TRBJ2-3|TRBD2
TGTGCCAGCAGCCTGGGACTTAGTAGCGGGAGGTTCCAAGATACGCAGTATTTT
CASSLGLSSGRFQDTQYF
>TRBV7-2|-|TRBJ1-1|-
TGTGCCAGCAGCCGACAGGTGAACACTGAAGCTTTCTTT
CASSRQVNTEAFF
>TRBV7-2|-|TRBJ2-3|-
TGTGCCAGCAGCAAGAGAGCAGGAGATACGCAGTATTTT
CASSKRAGDTQYF
>TRBV11-2|few|TRBJ2-5|TRBD2
TGTGCCAGCAGCTCTAGCGGGAGGGCCGAGGAGCAGTACTTC
CASSSSGRAEEQYF
>TRBV10-2|-|TRBJ2-7|TRBD2
TGCGCCAGCAGTGACCCCGGATCTAGCGGGAGCTCCTACGAGCAGTACTTC
CASSDPGSSGSSYEQYF
>TRBV9|-|TRBJ2-5|TRBD2
TGTGCCAGCAGCGCGACTAGCGGGAGGGCCGGGGAGACCCAGTACTTC
CASSATSGRAGETQYF
>TRBV28|-|TRBJ1-2|TRBD1
TGTGCCAGCAGCTCTCCACCGGGACAGGGTGTGAGCGGCTACACCTTC
CASSSPPGQGVSGYTF
>TRBV7-3|-|TRBJ2-3|TRBD2
TGTGCCAGCAGCCCTGCGCTAGCGGGAGTTGCGGATACGCAGTATTTT
CASSPALAGVADTQYF
>TRBV25-1|-|TRBJ1-2|TRBD1
TGTGCCAGCAGTGAACGGGGGACAGGGGGAATGGATGGCTACACCTTC
CASSERGTGGMDGYTF
>TRBV29-1|-|TRBJ2-1|-
TGCAGCGTTGAAGTCTTGGGGAGCGGGTCCTACAATGAGCAGTTCTTC
CSVEVLGSGSYNEQFF
>TRBV15|few|TRBJ1-5|TRBD1
TGTGCCACCCGTTCGGGACAGATGGATAGCAATCAGCCCCAGCATTTT
CATRSGQMDSNQPQHF
>TRBV19|once|TRBJ1-1|TRBD1
TGTGCCAGTAGTATAGTTTACAGGGGGCCGAAGAACACTGAAGCTTTCTTT
CASSIVYRGPKNTEAFF
>TRBV29-1|-|TRBJ1-1|-
TGCAGCGTTGAGGAGGGGAGCACTGAAGCTTTCTTT
CSVEEGSTEAFF
>TRBV15|-|TRBJ2-7|-
TGTGCCACCAGCAGGCCCGGGACCTACGAGCAGTACTTC
CATSRPGTYEQYF
>TRBV2|-|TRBJ2-7|-
TGTGCCAGCAGCCTTGAGGCACAGGGAGGGTCCGAGCAGTACTTC
CASSLEAQGGSEQYF
>TRBV2|-|TRBJ2-7|TRBD1
TGTGCCAGGGGGAGTGTAGGACAGGGTTTGGGCGAGCAGTACTTC
CARGSVGQGLGEQYF
>TRBV27|-|TRBJ1-4|-
TGTGCCAGCAGTAAGCCCGCAACTAATGAAAAACTGTTTTTT
CASSKPATNEKLFF
>TRBV4-1|-|TRBJ2-5|TRBD1
TGCGCCAGCAGCCAAGACCGTAAGGGGGCAGAAGAGACCCAGTACTTC
CASSQDRKGAEETQYF
>TRBV4-1|-|TRBJ2-7|TRBD1
TGCGCCAGCAGCCAAGGGCAGGGGGCTGATTACGAGCAGTACTTC
CASSQGQGADYEQYF
>TRBV6-5|-|TRBJ1-1|TRBD1
TGTGCCAGCAGTTACCTGGGGGTCCAGGGGGGCACTGAAGCTTTCTTT
CASSYLGVQGGTEAFF
>TRBV18|-|TRBJ2-3|-
TGTGCCAGCTCTCTGGATACGCAGTATTTT
CASSLDTQYF
>TRBV6-6|-|TRBJ1-3|-
TGTGCCAGCAGTTACTCACGGAGCTCTGGAAACACCATATATTTT
CASSYSRSSGNTIYF
>TRBV25-1|-|TRBJ2-7|-
TGTGCCAGCAGTGAATCACGGGGGTTCTCCTACGAGCAGTACTTC
CASSESRGFSYEQYF
>TRBV19|few|TRBJ2-1|-
TGTGCCAGTAGTCCGTCAGGGGGGACACTTAATGAGCAGTTCTTC
CASSPSGGTLNEQFF
>TRBV28|-|TRBJ2-6|-
TGTGCCAGCAGCATCGAGGGCTCTGGGGCCAACGTCCTGACTTTC
CASSIEGSGANVLTF
>TRBV5-6|-|TRBJ2-5|TRBD2
TGTGCCAGCTCCTTAGCGGGACATGAGACCCAGTACTTC
CASSLAGHETQYF
>TRBV7-2|-|TRBJ2-3|-
TGTGCCAGCTCCCTAGGGACTCCCTCCACAGATACGCAGTATTTT
CASSLGTPSTDTQYF
>TRBV5-1|-|TRBJ2-7|TRBD2
TGCGCCAGCAGCCACGGACTAGCGGGAGAATACGAGCAGTACTTC
CASSHGLAGEYEQYF
>TRBV9|-|TRBJ1-2|TRBD1
TGTGCCAGCAGCCACAGGACAGGGAAGGGCTACACCTTC
CASSHRTGKGYTF
>TRBV29-1|-|TRBJ2-7|TRBD1
TGCAGCGTTGAAGCCGGACAGGGGATTTACGAGCAGTACTTC
CSVEAGQGIYEQYF
>TRBV5-6|-|TRBJ2-4|-
TGTGCCAGCAGCTTGTGGCGGGGCTTAGCCAAAAACATTCAGTACTTC
CASSLWRGLAKNIQYF
>TRBV9|-|TRBJ2-4|-
TGTGCCAGCAGCGTAGAGCCTAGCTTGGCCAAAAACATTCAGTACTTC
CASSVEPSLAKNIQYF
>TRBV5-6|-|TRBJ2-3|-
TGTGCCAGCAGCTTGTATGATACGCAGTATTTT
CASSLYDTQYF
>TRBV5-1|-|TRBJ2-7|TRBD2
TGCGCCAGCAGGATGGGACTAGCGGGAACCTACGAGCAGTACTTC
CASRMGLAGTYEQYF
>TRBV27|once|TRBJ2-1|TRBD2
TGTGCCAGCACCCCTGGAGCCGGGACTAGCAGCTACAATGAGCAGTTCTTC
CASTPGAGTSSYNEQFF
>TRBV5-4|-|TRBJ2-7|-
TGTGCCAGCAGCTTGGGGGACAACTCCTACGAGCAGTACTTC
CASSLGDNSYEQYF
>TRBV6-1|-|TRBJ2-5|TRBD1
TGTGCCAGCAGTGAAGCGGGGACAGGGATAAGGGAGACCCAGTACTTC
CASSEAGTGIRETQYF
>TRBV28|-|TRBJ2-2|TRBD2
TGTGCCAGCAGTTTATCCCCACTAGCGGGGGCCGGGGAGCTGTTTTTT
CASSLSPLAGAGELFF
>TRBV5-1|once|TRBJ2-2|-
TGCGCCAGCAGCACAACAGGGCCCCATCCCGGCGGGGAGCTGTTTTTT
CASSTTGPHPGGELFF
>TRBV28|-|TRBJ2-7|TRBD2
TGTGCGACTCTAGCGGCCTTGGAGGGCGAGCAGTACTTC
CATLAALEGEQYF
>TRBV28|once|TRBJ2-7|-
TGTGCCACGAAGGACATCACCTACGAGCAGTACTTC
CATKDITYEQYF
>TRBV4-1|-|TRBJ2-7|-
TGCGCCAGCAGCCAAGCGGAGCACTACGAGCAGTACTTC
CASSQAEHYEQYF
>TRBV6-1|few|TRBJ1-5|TRBD1
TGTGCCAGCAGTGAGGGGACAGGGAATCAGCCCCAGCATTTT
CASSEGTGNQPQHF
>TRBV19|-|TRBJ2-2|-
TGTGCCAGTAGGATGGGGGCCTTGACCGGGGAGCTGTTTTTT
CASRMGALTGELFF
>TRBV7-3|few|TRBJ2-3|-
TGTGCCAGCAGCCCATGGGCGAAACCAGGGGATACGCAGTATTTT
CASSPWAKPGDTQYF
>TRBV4-1|-|TRBJ2-3|TRBD2
TGCGCCAGCAGCCAAGTAAGCGGGAGGGTTACAGATACGCAGTATTTT
CASSQVSGRVTDTQYF